The sequence of this T cell receptor beta chain was determined in a study of cytotoxic CD8 clonotypes in ibrutinib-treated CLL. Per germline, CDR1 SGDLS and CDR2 YYNGEE. Trimming removed 1 base from V and 5 bases from J; junction bases left unmatched: 3. The CDR3 runs 14 residues. Regarding this clone: Different DNA sequences within this sample yield the same CDR3.

The assay was immunoSEQ multiplex PCR, and TCRdb's table has in-frame clones only and misses some. The table records about 200,000 clones, 70% of them present only once. The receptor was derived from a human donor with chronic lymphocytic leukemia. The chain couples TRBV9 to TRBJ2-3, with 8 bases identical to TRBD2. The source was PBMCs, collected after 12 months of ibrutinib treatment. In nucleotides, the CDR3 is TGTGCCAGCAGCGTAACCAGCGGGGGAGATACGCAGTATTTT. This encodes CASSVTSGGDTQYF.